This T cell receptor (beta chain) was captured by sequencing in a study of cytomegalovirus exposure and HLA in healthy donors. Study outcomes and limitations: Later analysis suggested most CMV-associated TCR beta chains were HLA-restricted. There were a few CMV-associated chains whose specificity for CMV antigens was confirmed in vitro.

The CDR3 consists of 16 residues. Per the germline V gene, CDR1 is SGHTA and CDR2 is FQGNSA. The V gene end was trimmed by 0 bases and the J gene end by 4 bases; junction bases not matched to a gene: 5. The PCR had 60 Vbeta and 13 Jbeta primers. Here immunoSEQ multiplex PCR was the method, and the copy in TCRdb shows in-frame clones only, minus some. This table holds roughly 110,000 clones, approximately 82% found once. In this sample, this clone turned up once. As yet, its antigen is unknown. This TCR was recovered from a man in his forties or fifties in good health and CMV-seronegative. The chain recombines TRBV7-2 with TRBJ2-2; 7 bases line up with TRBD1. Sequences were obtained from PBMCs. The CDR3 sequence: CASSLARAGGTGELFF. CDR3 in DNA: TGTGCCAGCAGCTTAGCGCGGGCAGGGGGCACCGGGGAGCTGTTTTTT.